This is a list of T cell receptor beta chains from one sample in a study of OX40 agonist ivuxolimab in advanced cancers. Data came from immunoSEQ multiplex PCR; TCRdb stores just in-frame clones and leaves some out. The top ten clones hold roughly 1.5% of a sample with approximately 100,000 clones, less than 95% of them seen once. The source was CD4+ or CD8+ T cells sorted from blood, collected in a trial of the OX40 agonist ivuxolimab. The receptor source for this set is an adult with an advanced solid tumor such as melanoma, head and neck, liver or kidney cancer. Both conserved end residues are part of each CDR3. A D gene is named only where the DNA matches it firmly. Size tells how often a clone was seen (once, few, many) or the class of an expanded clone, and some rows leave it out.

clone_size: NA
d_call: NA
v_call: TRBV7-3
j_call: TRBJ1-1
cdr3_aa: CASSLTKRAEAFF
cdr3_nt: TGTGCCAGCAGCTTAACTAAAAGGGCTGAAGCTTTCTTT

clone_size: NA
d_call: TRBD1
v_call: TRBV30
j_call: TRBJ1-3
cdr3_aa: CALLTGASGNTIYF
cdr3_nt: TGTGCCCTTCTAACAGGGGCCTCTGGAAACACCATATATTTT

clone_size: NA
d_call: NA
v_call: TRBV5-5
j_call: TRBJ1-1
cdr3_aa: CASSLPDQGTEAFF
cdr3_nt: TGTGCCAGCAGCTTGCCGGATCAGGGGACCGAAGCTTTCTTT

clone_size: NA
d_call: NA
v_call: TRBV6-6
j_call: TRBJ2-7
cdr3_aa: CASSPMVRVSFYEQYF
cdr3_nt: TGTGCCAGCAGCCCCATGGTTCGGGTTAGTTTCTACGAGCAGTACTTC

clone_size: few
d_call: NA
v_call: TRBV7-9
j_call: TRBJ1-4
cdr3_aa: CASSLAGTANEKLFF
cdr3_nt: TGTGCCAGCAGCTTAGCCGGGACGGCGAATGAAAAACTGTTTTTT

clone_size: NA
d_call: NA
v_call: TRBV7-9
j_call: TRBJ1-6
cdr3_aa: CASSLRPGGPLHF
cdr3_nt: TGTGCCAGCAGCTTACGACCCGGGGGACCCCTCCACTTT

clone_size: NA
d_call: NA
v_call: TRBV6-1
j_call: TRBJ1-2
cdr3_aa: CASVGQLYGYTF
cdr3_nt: TGTGCCAGCGTGGGGCAGCTCTATGGCTACACCTTC

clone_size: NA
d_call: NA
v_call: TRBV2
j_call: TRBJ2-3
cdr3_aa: CASSGSVPRTDTQYF
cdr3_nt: TGTGCCAGCAGTGGTAGCGTCCCAAGGACAGATACGCAGTATTTT

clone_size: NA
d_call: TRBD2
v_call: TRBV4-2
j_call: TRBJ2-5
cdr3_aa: CASSPGTSGRAEETQYF
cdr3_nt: TGTGCCAGCAGCCCCGGGACTAGCGGAAGAGCAGAAGAGACCCAGTACTTC

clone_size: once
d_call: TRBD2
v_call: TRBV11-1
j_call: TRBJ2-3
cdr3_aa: CASSSRAGAGDTQYF
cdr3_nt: TGTGCCAGCAGCTCACGAGCGGGAGCAGGAGATACGCAGTATTTT

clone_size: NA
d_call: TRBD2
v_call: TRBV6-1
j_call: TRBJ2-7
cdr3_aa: CASSLAGGGEQYF
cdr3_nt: TGTGCCAGCAGTCTAGCGGGAGGGGGGGAGCAGTACTTC

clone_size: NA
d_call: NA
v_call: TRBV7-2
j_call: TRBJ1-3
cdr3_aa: CASSFSLSSGNTIYF
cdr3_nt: TGTGCCAGCAGCTTCAGCTTATCCTCTGGAAACACCATATATTTT

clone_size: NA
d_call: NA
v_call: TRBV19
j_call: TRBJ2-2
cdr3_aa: CASSIAFGTPTGELFF
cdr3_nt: TGTGCCAGTAGTATAGCCTTTGGGACTCCCACCGGGGAGCTGTTTTTT

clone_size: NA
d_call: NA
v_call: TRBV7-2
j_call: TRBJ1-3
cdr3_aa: CASSFAGDGNTIYF
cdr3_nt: TGTGCCAGCAGCTTCGCCGGGGATGGAAACACCATATATTTT

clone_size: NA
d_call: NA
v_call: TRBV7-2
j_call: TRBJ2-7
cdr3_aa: CASSARDGVREQYF
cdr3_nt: TGTGCCAGCAGCGCCCGGGACGGAGTTAGGGAGCAGTACTTC

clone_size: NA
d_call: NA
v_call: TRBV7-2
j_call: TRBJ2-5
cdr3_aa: CASSSGVRETQYF
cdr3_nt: TGTGCCAGCAGCTCAGGGGTCAGGGAGACCCAGTACTTC

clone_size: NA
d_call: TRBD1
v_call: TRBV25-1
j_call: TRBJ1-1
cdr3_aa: CASHPTGGRTEAFF
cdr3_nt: TGTGCCAGTCATCCCACAGGGGGGAGGACTGAAGCTTTCTTT

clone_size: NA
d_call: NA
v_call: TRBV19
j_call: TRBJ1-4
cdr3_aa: CASSVQGREKLFF
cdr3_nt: TGTGCCAGTAGCGTCCAGGGACGTGAAAAACTGTTTTTT

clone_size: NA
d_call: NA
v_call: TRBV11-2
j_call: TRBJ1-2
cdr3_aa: CASSFRDGYTF
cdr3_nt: TGTGCCAGCAGCTTTAGGGATGGCTACACCTTC

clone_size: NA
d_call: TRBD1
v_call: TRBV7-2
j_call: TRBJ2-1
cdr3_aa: CASSLTGQGVNEQFF
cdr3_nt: TGTGCCAGCAGCTTAACGGGACAGGGAGTGAATGAGCAGTTCTTC

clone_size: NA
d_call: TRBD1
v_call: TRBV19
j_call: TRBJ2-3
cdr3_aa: CASSIFTGGWSDTQYF
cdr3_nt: TGTGCCAGTAGTATTTTCACAGGGGGCTGGTCAGATACGCAGTATTTT

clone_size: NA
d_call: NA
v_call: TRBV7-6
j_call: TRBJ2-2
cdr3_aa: CASSPTGSANTGELFF
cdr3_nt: TGTGCCAGCAGCCCCACAGGGAGCGCGAACACCGGGGAGCTGTTTTTT

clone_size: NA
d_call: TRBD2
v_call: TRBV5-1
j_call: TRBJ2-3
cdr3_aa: CASSFSGSPSTDTQYF
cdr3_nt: TGCGCCAGCAGCTTTAGCGGGAGCCCTAGCACAGATACGCAGTATTTT

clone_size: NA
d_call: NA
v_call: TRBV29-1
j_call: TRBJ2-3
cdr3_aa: CSVVGARSLSTDTQYF
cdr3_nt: TGCAGCGTTGTTGGGGCTCGGTCCCTTAGCACAGATACGCAGTATTTT

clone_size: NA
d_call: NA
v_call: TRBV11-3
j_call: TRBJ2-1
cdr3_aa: CASSLDSREGVNEQFF
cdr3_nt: TGTGCCAGCAGCTTAGATTCGAGGGAGGGGGTCAATGAGCAGTTCTTC

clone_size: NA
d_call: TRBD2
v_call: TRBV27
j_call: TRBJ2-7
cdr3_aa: CATKLAGAYEQYF
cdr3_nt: TGTGCCACCAAACTAGCGGGAGCCTACGAGCAGTACTTC

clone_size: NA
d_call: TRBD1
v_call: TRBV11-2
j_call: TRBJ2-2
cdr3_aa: CASSLGTGVTGELFF
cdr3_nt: TGTGCCAGCAGCTTAGGGACAGGGGTAACCGGGGAGCTGTTTTTT

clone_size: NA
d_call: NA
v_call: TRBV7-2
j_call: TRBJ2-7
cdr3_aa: CASSLNGLNEQYF
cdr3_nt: TGTGCCAGCAGCTTAAATGGACTCAACGAGCAGTACTTC

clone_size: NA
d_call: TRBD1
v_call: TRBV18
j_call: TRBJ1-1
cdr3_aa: CASSPQKTGHTEAFF
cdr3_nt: TGTGCCAGCTCACCACAAAAGACAGGGCACACTGAAGCTTTCTTT

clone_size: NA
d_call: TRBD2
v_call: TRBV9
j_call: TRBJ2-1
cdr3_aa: CASSVASGSPYNEQFF
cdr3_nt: TGTGCCAGCAGCGTAGCTAGCGGGAGCCCCTACAATGAGCAGTTCTTC

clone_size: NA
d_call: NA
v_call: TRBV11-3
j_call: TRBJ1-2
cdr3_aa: CASSLGLGGYTF
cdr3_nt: TGTGCCAGCAGCTTAGGGCTCGGGGGCTACACCTTC

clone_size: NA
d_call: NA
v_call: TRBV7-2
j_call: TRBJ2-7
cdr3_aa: CASSPTTVSEQYF
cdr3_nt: TGTGCCAGCAGCCCGACGACAGTCTCCGAGCAGTACTTC

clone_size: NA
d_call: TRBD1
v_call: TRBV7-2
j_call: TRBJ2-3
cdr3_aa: CASSRQGATDTQYF
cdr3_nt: TGTGCCAGCAGCCGACAGGGGGCCACAGATACGCAGTATTTT

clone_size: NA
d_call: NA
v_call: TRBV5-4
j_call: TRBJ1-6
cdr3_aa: CASSEGAASSPLHF
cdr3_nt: TGTGCCAGCAGCGAAGGGGCCGCGAGTTCACCCCTCCACTTT

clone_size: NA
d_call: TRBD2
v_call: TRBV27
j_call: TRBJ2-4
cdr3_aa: CASREAGTSNIQAKNIQYF
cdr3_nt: TGTGCCAGCAGAGAAGCCGGGACTAGTAACATTCAGGCCAAAAACATTCAGTACTTC

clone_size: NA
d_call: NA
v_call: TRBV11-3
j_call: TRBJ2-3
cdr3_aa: CASSLARATDTQYF
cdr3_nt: TGTGCCAGCAGCTTAGCCAGGGCCACAGATACGCAGTATTTT

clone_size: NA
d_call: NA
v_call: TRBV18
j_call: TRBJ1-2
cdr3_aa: CASSPGTSNYGYTF
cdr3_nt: TGTGCCAGCTCACCCGGGACTTCTAACTATGGCTACACCTTC

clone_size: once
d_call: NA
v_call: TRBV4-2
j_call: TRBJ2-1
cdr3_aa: CASSQDPVPEQFF
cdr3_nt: TGTGCCAGCAGCCAAGACCCCGTACCTGAGCAGTTCTTC

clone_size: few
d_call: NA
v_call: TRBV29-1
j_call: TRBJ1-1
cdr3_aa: CSVFGYTEAFF
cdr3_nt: TGCAGCGTTTTCGGGTACACTGAAGCTTTCTTT

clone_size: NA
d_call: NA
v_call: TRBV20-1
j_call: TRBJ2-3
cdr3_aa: CSARVEVPQYF
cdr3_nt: TGCAGTGCTAGAGTGGAGGTTCCGCAGTATTTT

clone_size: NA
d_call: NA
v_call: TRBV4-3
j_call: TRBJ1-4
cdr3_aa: CASSQDRGGSQLF
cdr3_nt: TGCGCCAGCAGCCAAGATCGGGGAGGGTCCCAACTTTTT

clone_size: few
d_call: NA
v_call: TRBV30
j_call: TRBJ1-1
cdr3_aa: CAWSVRIRDTEAFF
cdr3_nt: TGTGCCTGGAGTGTACGGATCAGGGACACTGAAGCTTTCTTT

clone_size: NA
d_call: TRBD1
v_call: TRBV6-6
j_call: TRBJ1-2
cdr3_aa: CASSYSQDRGYGYTF
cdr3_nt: TGTGCCAGCAGTTACTCCCAGGACAGGGGTTATGGCTACACCTTC

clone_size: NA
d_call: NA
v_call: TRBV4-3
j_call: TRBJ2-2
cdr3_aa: CASSQKTPSANTGELFF
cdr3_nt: TGCGCCAGCAGCCAAAAGACCCCCTCGGCCAACACCGGGGAGCTGTTTTTT

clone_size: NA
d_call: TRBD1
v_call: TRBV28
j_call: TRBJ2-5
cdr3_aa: CATADRQGKETQYF
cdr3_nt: TGTGCCACCGCGGACCGACAGGGCAAAGAGACCCAGTACTTC

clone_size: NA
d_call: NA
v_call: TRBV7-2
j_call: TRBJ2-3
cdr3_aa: CASSSQLATDTQYF
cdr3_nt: TGTGCCAGCAGCTCCCAACTTGCCACAGATACGCAGTATTTT

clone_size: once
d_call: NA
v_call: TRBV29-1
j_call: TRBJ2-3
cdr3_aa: CSVEVETGPYTDTQYF
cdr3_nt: TGCAGCGTTGAAGTCGAAACCGGGCCCTACACAGATACGCAGTATTTT

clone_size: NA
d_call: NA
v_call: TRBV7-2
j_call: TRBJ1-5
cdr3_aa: CASSLDSNQPQHF
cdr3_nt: TGTGCCAGCAGCTTAGACAGCAATCAGCCCCAGCATTTT

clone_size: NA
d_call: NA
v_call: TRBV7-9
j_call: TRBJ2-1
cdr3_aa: CASSLHYNEQFF
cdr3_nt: TGTGCCAGCAGCCTGCACTACAATGAGCAGTTCTTC

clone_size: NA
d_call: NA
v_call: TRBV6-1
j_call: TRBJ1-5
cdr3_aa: CASSAGRVLSNQPQHF
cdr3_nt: TGTGCCAGCAGTGCCGGACGAGTCCTTAGCAATCAGCCCCAGCATTTT

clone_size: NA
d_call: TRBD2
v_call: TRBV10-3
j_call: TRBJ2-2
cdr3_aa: CASRLAGRTGELFF
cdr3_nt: TGTGCCTCCCGACTAGCGGGCCGAACCGGGGAGCTGTTTTTT

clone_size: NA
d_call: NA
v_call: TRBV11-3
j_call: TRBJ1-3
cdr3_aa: CASSSGEAYSGNTIYF
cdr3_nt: TGTGCCAGCAGCTCGGGAGAGGCTTACTCTGGAAACACCATATATTTT

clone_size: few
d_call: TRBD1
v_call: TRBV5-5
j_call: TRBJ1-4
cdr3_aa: CASSLNKAGGLFF
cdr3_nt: TGTGCCAGCAGCTTGAATAAGGCAGGGGGACTGTTTTTT

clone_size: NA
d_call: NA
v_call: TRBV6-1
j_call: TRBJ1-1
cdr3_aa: CASSGPLGTEAFF
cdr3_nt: TGTGCCAGCAGTGGGCCACTAGGCACTGAAGCTTTCTTT